This T cell receptor (beta chain) derives from a study of post-analysis software for immune sequencing data (dated by TCRdb to the mid-2010s). Turning to the overall study: Disease courses on record covered relapsing-remitting, secondary progressive and progressive-relapsing multiple sclerosis, though some patients had no subtype annotation. Patient repertoires were compared against about a dozen previously published healthy control repertoires from donors aged about 6 to 27 years. A subset of samples was prepared in parallel using single-end sample barcoding, then pooled and co-amplified after Illumina adapter ligation. The paper's findings and limits, for the study overall: Direct clustering with F measure showed strong co-clustering of samples prepared in the same batch, prompting a batch-effect correction. The control group was slightly older than the multiple sclerosis patient group. Multiple sclerosis patients had significantly lower normalized Chao1 diversity than controls, a result that suggests substantial peripheral T-cell clonal expansion. Significantly higher frequencies in patients than in controls were found for five or six TRBV segments, including TRBV5-6, TRBV5-1 and TRBV20-1.

To demonstrate the VDJtools post-analysis software, the study profiled TCR beta repertoires from the peripheral blood of about 13 young patients with multiple sclerosis. The multiple sclerosis patients were children and adolescents ranging in age from about 6 to 17 years. With regard to this clonotype: Its antigen is currently not known. Qualities for individual bases were not recorded, and no much larger clone is one base off.

From the cysteine up to the phenylalanine, the CDR3 has a length of 13 residues. Just the 39-base CDR3 DNA is kept, in frame starting at base 1. CDR1 and CDR2, per the germline V gene, are SQVTM and ANQGSEA. Trimming removed 7 bases from V and 3 bases from J, leaving 15 bases between the germline ends. Library method: PCR. Sequencing was performed on an Illumina HiSeq 2500. To reduce PCR and sequencing biases, unique molecular identifiers were built into the TCR beta cDNA libraries. Roughly 0.5 million cDNA molecules were obtained per 1 to 10 million input T cells, so each molecule approximated one T cell. The patient libraries were prepared and sequenced using the same protocol as the earlier healthy control dataset. Within a given batch, samples were prepared together, multiplexed and sequenced on the same HiSeq lane. Per the authors' processing: Raw barcoded reads were processed with MIGEC, discarding single-read molecular identifier groups before consensus assembly and CDR3 extraction. VDJtools was used for post-analysis of the clonotype tables, with diversity normalized by down-sampling every dataset to the smallest sample size. To correct batch-related cross-sample contamination, repertoire overlap clustering matched CDR3 amino acid sequences but not nucleotide sequences. TCRdb reprocessed the public reads (quality trimming at Q25 with fastp, clone calling with MiXCR) and kept in-frame beta chains. One record per CDR3 amino acid sequence lists the most common genes and DNA. None of the V and J calls come from the authors' own analysis; TCRdb made them. The sample contains fewer than 600,000 distinct CDR3 sequences, approximately 46% of them found a single time. The ten largest clones add up to 12% of the sample.

Recombination connected TRBV29-1 to TRBJ1-1; a tentative D call is TRBD1 (6 bases match). The specimen sequenced was blood. The receptor was isolated from a girl aged 5 to 17 with multiple sclerosis. The sequenced DNA: TGCAGCGCAGGCCAGGGGCTGGACACTGAAGCTTTCTTT. This encodes CSAGQGLDTEAFF.